This note documents a single T cell receptor (beta chain) sequence. Its antigen is currently unknown. Clones were read by immunoSEQ multiplex PCR, and TCRdb kept only the in-frame ones, dropping some. The table lists some 3,000 clones, approximately 71% of them singletons, with about 42% in the top ten. The sample originates from a study of CD8 T cell repertoires and HIV-1 epitope variants. CDR3 length: 15 amino acids. Germline CDR1 SGHRS, CDR2 YFSETQ. Trimming took 5 bases from V and 4 from J, leaving 18 bases between them. What was sequenced was cultured CD8+ T cells derived from PBMCs. The chain has TRBV5-1 and TRBJ1-1; D is uncertain. This receptor was identified in a male donor with HIV. CDR3 sequence reads: CASSFGPTGGTEAFF. For the CDR3, the DNA is TGCGCCAGCAGTTTTGGGCCCACCGGAGGCACTGAAGCTTTCTTT.